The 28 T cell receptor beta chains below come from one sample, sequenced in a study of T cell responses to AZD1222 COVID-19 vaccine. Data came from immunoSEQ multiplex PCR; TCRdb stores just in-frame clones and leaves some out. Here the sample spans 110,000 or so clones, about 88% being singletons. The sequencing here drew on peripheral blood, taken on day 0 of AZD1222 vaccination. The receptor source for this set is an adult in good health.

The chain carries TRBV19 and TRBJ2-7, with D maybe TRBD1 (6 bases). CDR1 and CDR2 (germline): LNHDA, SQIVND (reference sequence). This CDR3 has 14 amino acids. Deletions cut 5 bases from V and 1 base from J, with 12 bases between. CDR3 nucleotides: TGTGCCAGTAGTGCAGGGACATGGTCCTACGAGCAGTACTTC. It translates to CASSAGTWSYEQYF.

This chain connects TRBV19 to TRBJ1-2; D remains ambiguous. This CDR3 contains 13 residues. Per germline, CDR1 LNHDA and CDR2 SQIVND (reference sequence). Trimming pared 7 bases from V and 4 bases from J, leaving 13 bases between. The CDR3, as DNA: TGTGCCAGTAATTTAGGGTACAGCTATGGCTACACCTTC. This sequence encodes CASNLGYSYGYTF.

The CDR3 spells CASRNSGGETQYF. In DNA, the CDR3 is TGTGCCAGCAGGAATAGCGGGGGAGAGACCCAGTACTTC. V usage is TRBV6-5 and J usage is TRBJ2-5; the match to TRBD2 covers 9 bases. CDR3 length: 13 amino acids. Germline CDR1 MNHEY, CDR2 SVGAGI. V was clipped by 6 bases and J by 4 bases; unmatched bases: 3.

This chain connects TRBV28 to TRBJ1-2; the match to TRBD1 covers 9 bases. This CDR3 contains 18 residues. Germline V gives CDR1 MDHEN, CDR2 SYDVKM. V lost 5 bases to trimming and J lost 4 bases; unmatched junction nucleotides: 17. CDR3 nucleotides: TGTGCCAGCAGTCTCCCACAGGGGGCGGTACGATCCGGCTATGGCTACACCTTC. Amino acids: CASSLPQGAVRSGYGYTF.

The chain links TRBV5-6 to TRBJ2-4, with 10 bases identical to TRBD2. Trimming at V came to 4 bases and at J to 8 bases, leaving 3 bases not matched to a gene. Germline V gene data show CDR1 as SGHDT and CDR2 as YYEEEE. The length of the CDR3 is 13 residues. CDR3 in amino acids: CASSLAGEDIQYF. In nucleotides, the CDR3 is TGTGCCAGCAGCCTAGCGGGAGAGGACATTCAGTACTTC.

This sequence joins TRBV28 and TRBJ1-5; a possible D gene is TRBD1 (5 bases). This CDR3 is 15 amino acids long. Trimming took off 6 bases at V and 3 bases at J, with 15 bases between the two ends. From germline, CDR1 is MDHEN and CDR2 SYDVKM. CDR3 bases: TGTGCCAGCAGCCCCTCGAGGGGTAACAATCAGCCCCAGCATTTT. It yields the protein CASSPSRGNNQPQHF.

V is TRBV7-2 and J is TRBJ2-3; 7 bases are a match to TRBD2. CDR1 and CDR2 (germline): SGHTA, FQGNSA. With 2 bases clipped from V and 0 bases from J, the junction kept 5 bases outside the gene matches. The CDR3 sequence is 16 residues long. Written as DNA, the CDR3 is TGTGCCAGCAGCTTATCTCTAGCGGCTAGCACAGATACGCAGTATTTT. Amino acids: CASSLSLAASTDTQYF.

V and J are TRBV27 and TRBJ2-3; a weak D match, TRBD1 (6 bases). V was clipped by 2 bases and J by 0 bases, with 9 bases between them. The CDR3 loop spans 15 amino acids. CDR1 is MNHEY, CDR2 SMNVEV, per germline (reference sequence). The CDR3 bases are TGTGCCAGCAGTTTAGGGGGCACTAGCACAGATACGCAGTATTTT. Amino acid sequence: CASSLGGTSTDTQYF.

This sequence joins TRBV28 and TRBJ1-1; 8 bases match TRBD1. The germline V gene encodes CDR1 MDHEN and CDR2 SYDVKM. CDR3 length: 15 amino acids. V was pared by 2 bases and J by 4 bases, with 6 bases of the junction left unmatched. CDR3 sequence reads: CASSLRPGGVTEAFF. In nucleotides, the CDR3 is TGTGCCAGCAGTTTAAGGCCAGGGGGCGTCACTGAAGCTTTCTTT.

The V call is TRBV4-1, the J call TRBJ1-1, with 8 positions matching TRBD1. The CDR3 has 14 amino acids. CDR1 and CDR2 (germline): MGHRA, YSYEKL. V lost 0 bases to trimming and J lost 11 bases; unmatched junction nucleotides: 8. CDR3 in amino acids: CASSQDIGRGLAFF. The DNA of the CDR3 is TGCGCCAGCAGCCAAGATATCGGCAGGGGGCTGGCTTTCTTT.

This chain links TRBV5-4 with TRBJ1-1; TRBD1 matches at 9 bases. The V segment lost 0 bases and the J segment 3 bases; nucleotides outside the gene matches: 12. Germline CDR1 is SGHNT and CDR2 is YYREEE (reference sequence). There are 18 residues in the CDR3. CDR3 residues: CASSLAMGYRGRDTEAFF. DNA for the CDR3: TGTGCCAGCAGCTTGGCCATGGGATACAGGGGGCGCGACACTGAAGCTTTCTTT. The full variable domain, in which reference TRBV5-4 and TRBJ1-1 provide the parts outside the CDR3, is ETGVTQSPTHLIKTRGQQVTLRCSSQSGHNTVSWYQQALGQGPQFIFQYYREEENGRGNFPPRFSGLQFPNYSSELNVNALELDDSALYLCASSLAMGYRGRDTEAFFGQGTRLTVV.

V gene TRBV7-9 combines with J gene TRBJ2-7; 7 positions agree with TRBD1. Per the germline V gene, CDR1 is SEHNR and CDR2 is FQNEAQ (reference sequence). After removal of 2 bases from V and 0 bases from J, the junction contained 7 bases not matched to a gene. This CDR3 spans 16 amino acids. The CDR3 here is CASSLQLRDSSYEQYF. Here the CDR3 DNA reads TGTGCCAGCAGCTTACAGCTCCGGGACAGCTCCTACGAGCAGTACTTC.

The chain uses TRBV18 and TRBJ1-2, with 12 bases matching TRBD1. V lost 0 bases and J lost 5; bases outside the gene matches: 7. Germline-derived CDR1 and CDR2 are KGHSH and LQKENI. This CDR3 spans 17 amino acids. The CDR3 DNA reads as TGTGCCAGCTCACCACCCGGGACAGGGGGCATGGGGTATGGCTACACCTTC. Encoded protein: CASSPPGTGGMGYGYTF.

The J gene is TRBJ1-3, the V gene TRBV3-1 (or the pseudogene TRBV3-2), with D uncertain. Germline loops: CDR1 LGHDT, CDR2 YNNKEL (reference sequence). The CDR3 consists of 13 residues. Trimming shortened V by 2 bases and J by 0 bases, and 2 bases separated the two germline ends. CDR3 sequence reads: CASSQTSGNTIYF. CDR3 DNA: TGTGCCAGCAGCCAAACCTCTGGAAACACCATATATTTT.

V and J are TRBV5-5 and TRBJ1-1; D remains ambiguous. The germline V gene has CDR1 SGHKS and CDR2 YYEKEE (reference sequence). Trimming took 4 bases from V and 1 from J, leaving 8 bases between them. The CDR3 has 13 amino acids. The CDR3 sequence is CASSPRENTEAFF. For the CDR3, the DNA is TGTGCCAGCAGCCCCCGGGAGAACACTGAAGCTTTCTTT.

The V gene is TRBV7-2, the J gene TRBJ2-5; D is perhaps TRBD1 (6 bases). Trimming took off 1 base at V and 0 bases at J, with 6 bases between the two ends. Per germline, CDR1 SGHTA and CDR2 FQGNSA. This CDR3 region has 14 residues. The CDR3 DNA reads TGTGCCAGCAGCTTAGACAGGGACCAAGAGACCCAGTACTTC. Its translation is CASSLDRDQETQYF.

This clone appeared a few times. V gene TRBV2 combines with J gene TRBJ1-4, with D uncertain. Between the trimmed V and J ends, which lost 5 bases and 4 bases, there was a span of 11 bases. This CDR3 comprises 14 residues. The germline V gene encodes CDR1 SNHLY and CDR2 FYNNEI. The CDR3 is CASSSGSYNEKLFF. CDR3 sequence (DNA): TGTGCCAGCAGTTCCGGGAGCTATAATGAAAAACTGTTTTTT. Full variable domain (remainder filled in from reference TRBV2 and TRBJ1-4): EPEVTQTPSHQVTQMGQEVILRCVPISNHLYFYWYRQILGQKVEFLVSFYNNEISEKSEIFDDQFSVERPDGSNFTLKIRSTKLEDSAMYFCASSSGSYNEKLFFGSGTQLSVL.

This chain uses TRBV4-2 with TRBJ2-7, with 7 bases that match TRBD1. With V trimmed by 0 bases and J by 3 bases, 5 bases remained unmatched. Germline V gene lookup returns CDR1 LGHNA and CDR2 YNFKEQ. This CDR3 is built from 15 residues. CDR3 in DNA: TGTGCCAGCAGCCAAGATCTCGGACAGGACTACGAGCAGTACTTC. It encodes CASSQDLGQDYEQYF.

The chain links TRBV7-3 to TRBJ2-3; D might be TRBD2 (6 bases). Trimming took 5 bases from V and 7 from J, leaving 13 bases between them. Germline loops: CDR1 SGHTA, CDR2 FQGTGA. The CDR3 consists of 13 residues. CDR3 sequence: CASSVEGAYTQYF. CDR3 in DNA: TGTGCCAGCAGCGTGGAGGGAGCATATACGCAGTATTTT.

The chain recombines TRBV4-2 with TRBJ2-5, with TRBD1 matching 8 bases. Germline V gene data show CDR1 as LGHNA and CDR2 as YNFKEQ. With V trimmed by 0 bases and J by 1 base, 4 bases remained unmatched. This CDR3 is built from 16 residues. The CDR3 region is CASSQDVGTGQETQYF. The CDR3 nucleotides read TGTGCCAGCAGCCAAGATGTAGGGACAGGCCAAGAGACCCAGTACTTC.

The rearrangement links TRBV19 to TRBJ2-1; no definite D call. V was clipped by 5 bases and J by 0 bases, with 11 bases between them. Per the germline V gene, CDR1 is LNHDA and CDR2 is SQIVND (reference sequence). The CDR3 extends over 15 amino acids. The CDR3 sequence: CASSPDTSSYNEQFF. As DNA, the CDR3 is TGTGCCAGTAGTCCCGACACCAGCTCCTACAATGAGCAGTTCTTC.

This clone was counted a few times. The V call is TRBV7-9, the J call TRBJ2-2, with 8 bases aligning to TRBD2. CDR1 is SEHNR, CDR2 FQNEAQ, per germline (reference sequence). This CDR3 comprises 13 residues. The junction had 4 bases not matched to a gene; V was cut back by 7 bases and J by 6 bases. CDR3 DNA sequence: TGTGCCAGCATTGTAGCGGGACCCGGGGAGCTGTTTTTT. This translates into CASIVAGPGELFF.

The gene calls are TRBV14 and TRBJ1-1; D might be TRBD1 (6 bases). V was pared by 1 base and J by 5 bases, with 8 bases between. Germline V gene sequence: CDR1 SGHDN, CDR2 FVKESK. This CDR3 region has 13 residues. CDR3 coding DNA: TGTGCCAGCAGCCAAGGTACAGGGACTGAAGCTTTCTTT. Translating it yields CASSQGTGTEAFF.

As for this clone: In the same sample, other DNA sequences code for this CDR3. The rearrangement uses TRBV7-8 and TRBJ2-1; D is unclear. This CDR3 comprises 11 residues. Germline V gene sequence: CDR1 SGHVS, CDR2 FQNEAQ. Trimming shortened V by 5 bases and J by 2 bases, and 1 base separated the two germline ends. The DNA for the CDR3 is TGTGCCAGCAGCCCCTACAATGAGCAGTTCTTC. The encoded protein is CASSPYNEQFF.

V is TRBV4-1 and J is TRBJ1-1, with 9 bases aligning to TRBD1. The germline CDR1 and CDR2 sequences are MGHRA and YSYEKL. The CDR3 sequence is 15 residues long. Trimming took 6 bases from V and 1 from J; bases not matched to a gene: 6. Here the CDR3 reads CASSPLTGGNTEAFF. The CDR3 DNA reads TGCGCCAGCAGTCCGTTGACAGGGGGGAACACTGAAGCTTTCTTT.

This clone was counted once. The DNA of the CDR3 is TGTGCCAGCTCGCCCCAACTAGTGGCGGATGAGCAGTTCTTC. It translates to CASSPQLVADEQFF. The genes are TRBV18 and TRBJ2-1; D perhaps matches TRBD2 (5 bases). V lost 6 bases and J 8 bases, leaving 17 bases between the germline ends. CDR1 KGHSH and CDR2 LQKENI come from the germline V gene. This CDR3 contains 14 residues.

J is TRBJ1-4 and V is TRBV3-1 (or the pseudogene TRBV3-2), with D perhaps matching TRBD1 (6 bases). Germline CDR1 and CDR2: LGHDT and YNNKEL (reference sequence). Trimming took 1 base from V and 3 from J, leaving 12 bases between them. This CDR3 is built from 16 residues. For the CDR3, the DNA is TGTGCCAGCAGCCAAGGGTGCAGGGGTCCTAATGAAAAACTGTTTTTT. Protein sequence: CASSQGCRGPNEKLFF.

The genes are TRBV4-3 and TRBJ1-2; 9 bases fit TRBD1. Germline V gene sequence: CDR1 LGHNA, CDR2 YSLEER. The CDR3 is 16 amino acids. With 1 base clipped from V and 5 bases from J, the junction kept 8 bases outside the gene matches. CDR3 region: CASSQAGTGLRYGYTF. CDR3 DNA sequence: TGCGCCAGCAGCCAAGCGGGGACAGGGTTGAGATATGGCTACACCTTC.